Following are 2 T cell receptor beta chains from one sample sequenced in a study of T cell repertoires in cytomegalovirus infection. TCRdb itself ran the reads through MiXCR, one entry per CDR3 protein. The data show just under 500,000 distinct CDR3 sequences, with 25% to 35% seen just once and roughly a sixth held by the top ten. Which antigens these TCRs recognize remains unknown. Sequenced here: cultured PBMCs, sampled from culture after CMV antigen stimulation. These receptors were taken from a human donor in good health (CMV status not recorded). Some clones in this sample may be carry-over from other donors' samples.

The genes are TRBV10-3 and TRBJ1-6, with D possibly matching TRBD1 (5 bases). The CDR3 covers 13 residues. Trimming took 11 bases from V and 7 from J, leaving 15 bases between them. From germline, CDR1 is ENHRY and CDR2 SYGVKD. The CDR3 region is CASGRDGNSPLHF. CDR3 sequence (DNA): TGTGCCTCAGGCCGGGACGGGAATTCACCCCTCCACTTT.

The V and J genes are TRBV7-3 and TRBJ2-1; no reliable D call. The CDR3 spans 12 residues. Trimming cost V 4 bases and J 5 bases, with 6 bases left between them. Germline loops: CDR1 SGHTA, CDR2 FQGTGA. Here the CDR3 reads CASSSPNNEQFF. For the CDR3, the DNA is TGTGCCAGCAGCTCACCAAACAATGAGCAGTTCTTC.